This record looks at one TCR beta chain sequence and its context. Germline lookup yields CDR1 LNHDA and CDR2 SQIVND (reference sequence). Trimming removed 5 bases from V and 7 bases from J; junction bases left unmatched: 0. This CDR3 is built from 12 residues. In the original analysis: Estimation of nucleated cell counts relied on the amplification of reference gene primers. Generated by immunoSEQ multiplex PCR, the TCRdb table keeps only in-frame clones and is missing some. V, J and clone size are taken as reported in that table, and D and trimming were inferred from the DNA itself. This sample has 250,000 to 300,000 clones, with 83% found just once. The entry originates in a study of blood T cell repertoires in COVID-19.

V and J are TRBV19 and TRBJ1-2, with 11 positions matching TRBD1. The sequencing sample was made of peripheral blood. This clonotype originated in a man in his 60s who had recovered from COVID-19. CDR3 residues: CASSGTGGGYTF. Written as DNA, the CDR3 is TGTGCCAGTAGTGGGACAGGGGGTGGCTACACCTTC. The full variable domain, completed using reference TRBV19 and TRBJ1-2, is DGGITQSPKYLFRKEGQNVTLSCEQNLNHDAMYWYRQDPGQGLRLIYYSQIVNDFQKGDIAEGYSVSREKKESFPLTVTSAQKNPTAFYLCASSGTGGGYTFGSGTRLTVV.